Below, 18 T cell receptor beta chains from the same sample are listed, as sequenced in a study of T cell responses to AZD1222 COVID-19 vaccine. Data came from immunoSEQ multiplex PCR; TCRdb stores just in-frame clones and leaves some out. This sample has approximately 150,000 clones, with over 75% found just once. The sequenced sample was peripheral blood, obtained on day 0 of AZD1222 vaccination. The receptors originated from an adult in good health.

The chain employs TRBV5-6 and TRBJ2-1; 11 positions match TRBD2. Trimming removed 4 bases from V and 5 bases from J; junction bases left unmatched: 14. The CDR3 loop spans 18 amino acids. Germline-derived CDR1 and CDR2 are SGHDT and YYEEEE. CDR3 region: CASSVPLRLAGQNNEQFF. The DNA of the CDR3 is TGTGCCAGCAGCGTACCACTACGACTAGCGGGACAGAACAATGAGCAGTTCTTC.

V is TRBV12-3 or TRBV12-4 and J is TRBJ1-1; unclear D gene. The germline V and J ends were trimmed by 3 bases and 5 bases, with 10 bases remaining between them. This CDR3 region has 13 residues. The CDR3 DNA follows: TGTGCCAGCAGTTTTTCTAGAAGGACTGAAGCTTTCTTT. As protein: CASSFSRRTEAFF.

The V and J genes are TRBV29-1 and TRBJ2-1; D is ambiguous. CDR1 and CDR2 from the germline V gene are SQVTM and ANQGSEA. The CDR3 runs to 20 residues. Trimming left V 5 bases short and J 4 bases short, with 33 bases between. In nucleotides, the CDR3 is TGCAGCGTTTCCCCGAGAAATACCGGGCGTTCGACGACCATATACAATGAGCAGTTCTTC. Protein sequence: CSVSPRNTGRSTTIYNEQFF.

In this sample, this clone turned up once. This chain uses TRBV7-6 with TRBJ2-5; 7 positions agree with TRBD2. In germline, CDR1 is SGHVS, CDR2 FNYEAQ. V gave up 5 bases and J gave up 2 bases; unmatched junction bases: 8. The CDR3 totals 15 residues. For the CDR3, the DNA is TGTGCCAGCAGCCGAACCCGGGGGGTACAAGAGACCCAGTACTTC. Residues: CASSRTRGVQETQYF.

The chain uses TRBV10-3 and TRBJ1-6; tentative D call: TRBD1 (6 bases). Germline CDR1 is ENHRY and CDR2 is SYGVKD. The ends were cut back, 2 bases at V and 1 base at J, with 12 bases in the middle. CDR3 length equals 17 residues. The CDR3 DNA sequence: TGTGCCATCAGTGAGACAGGGTATAGATCCTATAATTCACCCCTCCACTTT. This sequence encodes CAISETGYRSYNSPLHF.

In its sample, this clone was seen once. This chain links TRBV19 with TRBJ1-4; D is perhaps TRBD1 (6 bases). V lost 8 bases, J lost 8 bases, and 15 bases lay in between. Germline CDR1 LNHDA, CDR2 SQIVND (reference sequence). CDR3 length equals 13 residues. CDR3 nucleotide sequence: TGTGCCAGTCACCAGGGGTCGGACGAAAAACTGTTTTTT. Translating it yields CASHQGSDEKLFF.

This chain joins TRBV12-3 or TRBV12-4 and TRBJ1-5; D call uncertain. The CDR3 is 13 residues long. Trimming stripped 3 bases from V and 1 base from J, with 4 bases between. The CDR3: CASSFNSNQPQHF. The CDR3 coding sequence is TGTGCCAGCAGTTTCAACAGCAATCAGCCCCAGCATTTT.

For this clone: Germline is not matched at one junction end, which may reflect a read error. V usage is TRBV11-3 and J usage is TRBJ2-3; D is uncertain. The CDR3 has 15 residues. The germline CDR1 and CDR2 sequences are SGHNT and YENEEA. Here the CDR3 reads CASSPRGTSRDTQYF. DNA for the CDR3: TGTGCCAGCAGCCCCAGAGGCACCAGCAGAGATACGCAGTATTTT.

This sequence joins TRBV6-5 and TRBJ1-6; D not resolved. Looked up from germline, CDR1 is MNHEY and CDR2 is SVGAGI. With 11 bases removed from V and 9 bases from J, the gap between germline ends came to 20 bases. The CDR3 runs 14 residues. CDR3: CACRPLRELSPLHF. The CDR3 region has the DNA TGTGCCTGCCGCCCCTTGAGGGAGCTTTCACCCCTCCACTTT.

This clone occurred once. The rearrangement uses TRBV18 and TRBJ2-4, with D perhaps TRBD1 (5 bases). CDR1 is KGHSH and CDR2 is LQKENI in the germline V gene. This CDR3 spans 15 amino acids. V lost 0 bases to trimming and J lost 9 bases, with 15 bases between them. CDR3 DNA sequence: TGTGCCAGCTCACCACCGGGGCAGGCCGGAAGCATTCAGTACTTC. Residues: CASSPPGQAGSIQYF.

The rearrangement joins TRBV6-5 to TRBJ2-5; D gene uncertain. The CDR3 runs to 13 residues. Per germline, CDR1 MNHEY and CDR2 SVGAGI. The V end lost 10 bases, the J end lost 3 bases, and 15 bases lay between the germline ends. DNA of the CDR3: TGTGCCATCGGTCGGGCAGTTGAAGAGACCCAGTACTTC. This translates into CAIGRAVEETQYF.

The chain combines TRBV7-8 with TRBJ1-4; D gene ambiguous. This CDR3 spans 15 amino acids. Germline CDR1 is SGHVS and CDR2 is FQNEAQ. V gave up 1 base and J gave up 8 bases, with 14 bases separating them. CDR3 amino acids: CASSLGAGSLEKLFF. CDR3 nucleotide sequence: TGTGCCAGCAGCTTAGGTGCAGGTAGCCTCGAAAAACTGTTTTTT.

The genes are TRBV9 and TRBJ2-3, with TRBD2 as a possible D gene (6 bases). Germline V gene lookup returns CDR1 SGDLS and CDR2 YYNGEE. V lost 3 bases, J lost 4 bases, and 6 bases lay in between. The CDR3 loop spans 12 amino acids. This CDR3 reads CASSAGADTQYF. DNA of the CDR3: TGTGCCAGCAGCGCGGGAGCAGATACGCAGTATTTT. Complete variable domain (other parts from reference TRBV9 and TRBJ2-3): DSGVTQTPKHLITATGQRVTLRCSPRSGDLSVYWYQQSLDQGLQFLIQYYNGEERAKGNILERFSAQQFPDLHSELNLSSLELGDSALYFCASSAGADTQYFGPGTRLTVL.

The chain joins TRBV6-5 to TRBJ1-6, with D hard to call. The CDR3 is 12 amino acids. Germline V gives CDR1 MNHEY, CDR2 SVGAGI. Trimming stripped 4 bases from V and 9 bases from J, with 7 bases between. The CDR3, as DNA: TGTGCCAGCAGTTTTTTTTCTTCACCCCTCCACTTT. This translates into CASSFFSSPLHF.

The V gene is TRBV20-1, the J gene TRBJ2-5; the D is unclear. Germline assignment: CDR1 DFQATT and CDR2 SNEGSKA (reference sequence). V lost 4 bases and J lost 5, with 2 bases in between. The CDR3 consists of 9 residues. The DNA of the CDR3 is TGCAGTGCTAAGGAGACCCAGTACTTC. Its translation: CSAKETQYF.

This rearrangement joins TRBV7-6 to TRBJ2-1; a possible D gene is TRBD1 (7 bases). The germline V gene encodes CDR1 SGHVS and CDR2 FNYEAQ. The CDR3 loop spans 18 amino acids. V gave up 5 bases and J gave up 1 base, with 21 bases separating them. In DNA form, the CDR3 reads TGTGCCAGCAGCACCCCGGTTCAGGGGGGCCTATCCTACAATGAGCAGTTCTTC. This translates into CASSTPVQGGLSYNEQFF. The variable domain in full, with the rest retrieved from reference TRBV7-6 and TRBJ2-1, is GAGVSQSPRYKVTKRGQDVALRCDPISGHVSLYWYRQALGQGPEFLTYFNYEAQQDKSGLPNDRFSAERPEGSISTLTIQRTEQRDSAMYRCASSTPVQGGLSYNEQFFGPGTRLTVL.

This rearrangement joins TRBV11-2 to TRBJ2-7; D is undetermined. Germline CDR1 and CDR2: SGHAT and FQNNGV. The CDR3 is 14 amino acids. Deletions cut 1 base from V and 0 bases from J, with 7 bases between. CDR3 amino acids: CASSLGLFSYEQYF. In DNA, the CDR3 is TGTGCCAGCAGCTTAGGACTGTTCTCCTACGAGCAGTACTTC. Based on the CDR3 plus reference TRBV11-2 and TRBJ2-7, the full variable domain is EAGVAQSPRYKIIEKRQSVAFWCNPISGHATLYWYQQILGQGPKLLIQFQNNGVVDDSQLPKDRFSAERLKGVDSTLKIQPAKLEDSAVYLCASSLGLFSYEQYFGPGTRLTVT.

V usage is TRBV25-1 and J usage is TRBJ2-1; 7 bases agree with TRBD2. Germline V gene data show CDR1 as MGHDK and CDR2 as SYGVNS. After removal of 7 bases from V and 0 bases from J, the junction contained 6 bases not matched to a gene. The CDR3 length is 15 residues. The CDR3: CASKVREGSYNEQFF. CDR3 coding DNA: TGTGCCAGCAAGGTCAGGGAGGGCTCCTACAATGAGCAGTTCTTC.